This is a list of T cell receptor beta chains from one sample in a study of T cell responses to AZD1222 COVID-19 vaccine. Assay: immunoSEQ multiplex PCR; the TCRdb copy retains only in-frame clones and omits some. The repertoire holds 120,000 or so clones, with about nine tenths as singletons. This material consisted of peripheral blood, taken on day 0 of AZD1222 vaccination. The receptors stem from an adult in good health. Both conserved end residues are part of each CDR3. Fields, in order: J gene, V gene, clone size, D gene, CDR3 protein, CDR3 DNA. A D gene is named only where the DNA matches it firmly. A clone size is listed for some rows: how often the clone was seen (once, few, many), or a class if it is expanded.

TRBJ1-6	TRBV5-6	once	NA	CASSLLQGNSPLHF	TGTGCCAGCAGCTTACTGCAGGGTAATTCACCCCTCCACTTT
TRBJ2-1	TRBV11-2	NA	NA	CASSLERGYNEQFF	TGTGCCAGCAGCTTAGAGCGGGGATACAATGAGCAGTTCTTC
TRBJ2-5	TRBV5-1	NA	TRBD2	CASKSTPSGGLETQYF	TGCGCCAGCAAAAGCACCCCCTCGGGGGGGCTTGAGACCCAGTACTTC
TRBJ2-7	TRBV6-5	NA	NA	CASSRGVSYEQYF	TGTGCCAGCAGTAGAGGGGTCTCCTACGAGCAGTACTTC
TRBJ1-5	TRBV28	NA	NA	CASRGGLNQPQHF	TGTGCCAGCAGGGGAGGGCTGAATCAGCCCCAGCATTTT
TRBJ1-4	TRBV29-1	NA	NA	CSGGEGSEKLFF	TGCAGCGGCGGGGAGGGGAGTGAAAAACTGTTTTTT
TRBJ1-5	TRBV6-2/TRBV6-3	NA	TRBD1	CASSYSGGTGGNQPQHF	TGTGCCAGCAGTTACTCAGGAGGGACAGGGGGCAATCAGCCCCAGCATTTT
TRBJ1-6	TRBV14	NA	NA	CASSQVAHSPLHF	TGTGCCAGCAGCCAAGTAGCACATTCACCCCTCCACTTT
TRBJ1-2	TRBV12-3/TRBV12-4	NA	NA	CASSSSGYGYTF	TGTGCCAGCAGCTCCTCGGGGTATGGCTACACCTTC
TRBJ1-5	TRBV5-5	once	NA	CASSFDWGSQPQHF	TGTGCCAGCAGCTTCGATTGGGGGAGTCAGCCCCAGCATTTT
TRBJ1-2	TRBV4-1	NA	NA	CASSQARGGGYGYTF	TGCGCCAGCAGCCAAGCCAGGGGAGGAGGCTATGGCTACACCTTC
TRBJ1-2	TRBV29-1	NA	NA	CSVELLQQRTTYGYTF	TGCAGCGTTGAATTGCTCCAACAGCGAACAACCTATGGCTACACCTTC
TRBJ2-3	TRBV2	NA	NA	CASGAGPTDTQYF	TGTGCCAGCGGGGCGGGGCCCACAGATACGCAGTATTTT
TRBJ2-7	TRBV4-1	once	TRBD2	CASSQVRASGGPSYEQYF	TGCGCCAGCAGCCAAGTCAGGGCCTCGGGGGGGCCCTCCTACGAGCAGTACTTC
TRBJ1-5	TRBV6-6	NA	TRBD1	CASSQGQLRGRRNQPQHF	TGTGCCAGCAGTCAGGGACAGCTAAGGGGGAGGAGGAATCAGCCCCAGCATTTT
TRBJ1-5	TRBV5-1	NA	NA	CASSLEGGSGPQHF	TGCGCCAGCAGCTTGGAGGGGGGATCGGGGCCCCAGCATTTT
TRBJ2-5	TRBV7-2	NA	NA	CASSLSSSPGKTQYF	TGTGCCAGCAGCTTATCGTCTAGCCCGGGAAAGACCCAGTACTTC
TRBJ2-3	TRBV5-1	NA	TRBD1	CASSLGQGAISTSTDTQYF	TGCGCCAGCAGCTTAGGACAGGGGGCCATTTCCACTAGCACAGATACGCAGTATTTT
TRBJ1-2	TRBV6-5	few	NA	CASRIPAGQTVGYTF	TGTGCCAGCAGAATCCCAGCCGGACAGACCGTGGGCTACACCTTC
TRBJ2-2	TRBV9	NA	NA	CASSVGIRGYTGELFF	TGTGCCAGCAGCGTAGGTATACGGGGGTACACCGGGGAGCTGTTTTTT
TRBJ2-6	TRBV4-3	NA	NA	CASSQGLGTGTLVLTF	TGCGCCAGCAGCCAAGGGTTAGGGACTGGGACCCTCGTCCTGACTTTC
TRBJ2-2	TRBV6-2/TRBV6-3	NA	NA	CASSYPTGKLNTGELFF	TGTGCCAGCAGTTACCCGACAGGCAAACTGAACACCGGGGAGCTGTTTTTT
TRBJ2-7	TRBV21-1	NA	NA	CASSPEGGPYLPQNSYEQYF	TGTGCCAGCAGCCCCGAGGGGGGGCCCTACCTACCGCAGAACTCCTACGAGCAGTACTTC
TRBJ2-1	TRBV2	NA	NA	CASSAQRREQFF	TGTGCCAGCAGTGCCCAGAGGCGGGAGCAGTTCTTC
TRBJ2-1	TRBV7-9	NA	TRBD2	CASSLAGGLARNEQFF	TGTGCCAGCAGCTTAGCGGGGGGACTAGCGCGCAATGAGCAGTTCTTC
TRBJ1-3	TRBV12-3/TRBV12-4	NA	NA	CASSFTGRNTIYF	TGTGCCAGCAGTTTTACAGGCCGAAACACCATATATTTT
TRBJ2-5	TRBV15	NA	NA	CATSWAGVQETQYF	TGTGCCACCAGCTGGGCCGGAGTCCAAGAGACCCAGTACTTC
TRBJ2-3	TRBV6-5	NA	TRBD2	CASTRLAGGTDTQYF	TGTGCCAGCACCCGACTAGCGGGGGGCACAGATACGCAGTATTTT
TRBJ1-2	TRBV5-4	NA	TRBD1	CASSWNRGRGGYTF	TGTGCCAGCAGCTGGAACAGGGGGCGCGGTGGCTACACCTTC
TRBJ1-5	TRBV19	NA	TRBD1	CASSEGGGFNQPQHF	TGTGCCAGTTCTGAAGGAGGGGGCTTCAATCAGCCCCAGCATTTT
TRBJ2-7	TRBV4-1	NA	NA	CASSPNEASAYEQYF	TGCGCCAGCAGCCCCAATGAGGCCAGTGCCTACGAGCAGTACTTC
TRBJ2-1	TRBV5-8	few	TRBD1	CASSFRQGPNEQFF	TGTGCCAGCAGCTTCCGACAGGGTCCCAATGAGCAGTTCTTC
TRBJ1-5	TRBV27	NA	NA	CASSFGQQNQPQHF	TGTGCCAGCAGTTTTGGGCAGCAGAATCAGCCCCAGCATTTT
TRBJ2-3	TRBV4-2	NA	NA	CASSQRVLGGTDTQYF	TGTGCCAGCAGCCAGCGTGTGTTGGGGGGCACAGATACGCAGTATTTT
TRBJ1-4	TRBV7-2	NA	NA	CASSLGSYNEKLFF	TGTGCCAGCAGCTTGGGGAGCTATAATGAAAAACTGTTTTTT
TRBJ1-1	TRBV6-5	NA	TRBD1	CASSTSGGVFTEAFF	TGTGCCAGCAGTACCTCAGGGGGCGTATTCACTGAAGCTTTCTTT
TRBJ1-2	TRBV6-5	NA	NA	CASSYRAYQGYGYTF	TGTGCCAGCAGTTACCGTGCTTACCAGGGTTATGGCTACACCTTC
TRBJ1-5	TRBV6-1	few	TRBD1	CASSEAATGGNQPQHF	TGTGCCAGCAGTGAAGCGGCCACAGGGGGCAATCAGCCCCAGCATTTT
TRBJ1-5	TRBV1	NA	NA	CTSSQDSREDRGPQPQHF	TGCACCAGCAGCCAAGATTCCCGCGAGGACAGGGGGCCTCAGCCCCAGCATTTT
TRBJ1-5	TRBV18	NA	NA	CASSSTGGEPQHF	TGTGCCAGCTCTTCTACGGGGGGTGAGCCCCAGCATTTT
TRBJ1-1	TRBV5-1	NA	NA	CASSFEGMNTEAFF	TGCGCCAGCAGCTTCGAGGGCATGAACACTGAAGCTTTCTTT
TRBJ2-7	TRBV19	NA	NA	CASSIGGSEEQYF	TGTGCCAGTAGTATTGGAGGGAGTGAAGAGCAGTACTTC
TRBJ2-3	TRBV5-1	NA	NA	CASSSSWRDTQYF	TGCGCCAGCAGCTCCAGTTGGAGAGATACGCAGTATTTT
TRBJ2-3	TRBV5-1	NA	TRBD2	CASNSGGTTDTQYF	TGCGCCAGCAATAGCGGGGGAACAACAGATACGCAGTATTTT
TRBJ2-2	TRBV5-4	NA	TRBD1	CASSEGTGGRGELFF	TGTGCCAGCAGCGAAGGGACAGGGGGTCGCGGGGAGCTGTTTTTT
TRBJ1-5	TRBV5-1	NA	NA	CASSSGANSNQPQHF	TGCGCCAGCAGCTCAGGGGCGAACAGCAATCAGCCCCAGCATTTT
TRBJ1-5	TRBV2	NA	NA	CASKLDNNPSQPQHF	TGTGCCAGCAAGTTGGACAACAATCCCAGTCAGCCCCAGCATTTT